These 32 T cell receptor beta chains were sequenced from one sample in a study of blood T cell repertoires in COVID-19. Data came from immunoSEQ multiplex PCR; TCRdb stores just in-frame clones and leaves some out. Of some 150,000 clones in the sample, about 85% were seen once. The material sequenced was peripheral blood. The receptors originated from a woman aged 40 to 50 with active or convalescent COVID-19.

The chain combines TRBV10-2 with TRBJ2-1, with TRBD2 identical over 12 bases. Germline values: CDR1 WSHSY, CDR2 SAAADI. The CDR3 loop spans 13 amino acids. With V trimmed by 8 bases and J by 6 bases, 2 bases remained unmatched. The CDR3 spells CASRTSGTNEQFF. As DNA, the CDR3 is TGCGCCAGCCGGACTAGCGGGACCAATGAGCAGTTCTTC.

The chain has TRBV7-6 and TRBJ1-5; TRBD1 aligns across 8 bases. With V trimmed by 1 base and J by 4 bases, 9 bases remained unmatched. Germline V gives CDR1 SGHVS, CDR2 FNYEAQ. The CDR3 is 17 amino acids. The CDR3 nucleotides are TGTGCCAGCAGCTTAGAAACAGGGGGATTTAGTAATCAGCCCCAGCATTTT. Its translation: CASSLETGGFSNQPQHF.

V usage is TRBV5-1 and J usage is TRBJ1-2; TRBD1 aligns across 9 bases. Trimming at V came to 4 bases and at J to 2 bases, leaving 3 bases not matched to a gene. This CDR3 region has 14 residues. Germline CDR1 and CDR2: SGHRS and YFSETQ. CDR3 sequence reads: CASSAQGANYGYTF. In DNA, the CDR3 is TGCGCCAGCAGCGCACAGGGGGCCAACTATGGCTACACCTTC.

The V call is TRBV24-1, the J call TRBJ1-5; no definite D call. The germline CDR1 and CDR2 sequences are KGHDR and SFDVKD. The CDR3 consists of 14 residues. Deletions cut 3 bases from V and 6 bases from J, with 11 bases between. The CDR3 nucleotides read TGTGCCACCAGTGATGCGGGTGCTAGTCAGCCCCAGCATTTT. Its translation is CATSDAGASQPQHF.

This sequence joins TRBV7-2 and TRBJ1-5; unclear D gene. CDR1 SGHTA and CDR2 FQGNSA come from the germline V gene. This CDR3 is 13 amino acids long. Deletions cut 5 bases from V and 6 bases from J, with 11 bases between. CDR3 nucleotides: TGTGCCAGCAGCCCGTTTGAGGGTCAGCCCCAGCATTTT. Protein sequence: CASSPFEGQPQHF.

The V and J genes are TRBV2 and TRBJ1-5; tentatively, D is TRBD1 (6 bases). Germline V gene data show CDR1 as SNHLY and CDR2 as FYNNEI. The length of the CDR3 is 15 residues. The V end lost 6 bases, the J end lost 6 bases, and 18 bases lay between the germline ends. In DNA form, the CDR3 reads TGTGCCAGCAGCTCCGGACAGCCGGGGGGTCAGCCCCAGCATTTT. This codes for CASSSGQPGGQPQHF.

This chain uses TRBV7-2 with TRBJ1-5, with D possibly matching TRBD1 (6 bases). The germline CDR1 and CDR2 sequences are SGHTA and FQGNSA. The length of the CDR3 is 14 residues. V was cut by 6 bases and J by 7 bases, with 16 bases left in between. The CDR3 loop is CASSQGGSRQPQHF. The CDR3 nucleotides read TGTGCCAGCAGTCAAGGGGGATCTAGACAGCCCCAGCATTTT.

This clone was recorded a few times. V is TRBV5-1 and J is TRBJ2-5; 7 positions match TRBD2. V was clipped by 4 bases and J by 5 bases; unmatched bases: 5. Germline CDR1 reads SGHRS; CDR2 reads YFSETQ. This CDR3 is built from 13 residues. The CDR3 region is CASSGTSEETQYF. CDR3 DNA sequence: TGCGCCAGCAGCGGTACTAGCGAGGAGACCCAGTACTTC. Full variable domain (remainder filled in from reference TRBV5-1 and TRBJ2-5): KAGVTQTPRYLIKTRGQQVTLSCSPISGHRSVSWYQQTPGQGLQFLFEYFSETQRNKGNFPGRFSGRQFSNSRSEMNVSTLELGDSALYLCASSGTSEETQYFGPGTRLLVL.

The rearrangement links TRBV5-1 to TRBJ1-1; weak D call: TRBD1 (6 bases). Germline V gene sequence: CDR1 SGHRS, CDR2 YFSETQ. CDR3 size: 15 residues. The V end was cut by 4 bases, the J end by 0 bases, with 13 bases between. For the CDR3, the DNA is TGCGCCAGCAGCGCGGGGGGCCGAATGAACACTGAAGCTTTCTTT. It encodes CASSAGGRMNTEAFF.

The rearrangement links TRBV20-1 to TRBJ1-5; no reliable D call. This CDR3 is 11 amino acids long. Trimming cost V 4 bases and J 3 bases, with 4 bases left between them. Germline CDR1 DFQATT, CDR2 SNEGSKA (reference sequence). This CDR3 is CSANNNQPQHF. As DNA, the CDR3 is TGCAGTGCTAACAACAATCAGCCCCAGCATTTT.

V usage is TRBV27 and J usage is TRBJ1-5; D gene unclear. The V gene lost 1 base and the J gene lost 0 bases, with 13 bases spanning the gap. The CDR3 is made up of 17 amino acids. CDR1 is MNHEY, CDR2 SMNVEV, per germline (reference sequence). CDR3 amino acids: CASSLLADRLSNQPQHF. The CDR3 DNA is TGTGCCAGCAGTTTATTAGCGGACCGCCTTAGCAATCAGCCCCAGCATTTT.

This clone was seen more than once but under ten times. The V gene is TRBV5-1, the J gene TRBJ1-2; D is ambiguous. CDR3 size: 13 residues. Trimming took 3 bases from V and 4 from J, leaving 10 bases between them. Looked up from germline, CDR1 is SGHRS and CDR2 is YFSETQ. The CDR3 region is CASSSTGRYGYTF. Written as DNA, the CDR3 is TGCGCCAGCAGCTCGACTGGCCGCTATGGCTACACCTTC. Full variable domain (outside the CDR3, taken from reference TRBV5-1 and TRBJ1-2): KAGVTQTPRYLIKTRGQQVTLSCSPISGHRSVSWYQQTPGQGLQFLFEYFSETQRNKGNFPGRFSGRQFSNSRSEMNVSTLELGDSALYLCASSSTGRYGYTFGSGTRLTVV.

This rearrangement joins TRBV7-9 to TRBJ1-6; no firm D call. Trimming took 8 bases from V and 4 from J, leaving 12 bases between them. Germline CDR1 is SEHNR and CDR2 is FQNEAQ (reference sequence). The CDR3 consists of 14 residues. DNA of the CDR3: TGTGCCAGCTCCTTGGGTCGGTATAATTCACCCCTCCACTTT. Protein product: CASSLGRYNSPLHF.

The chain uses TRBV28 and TRBJ1-5; TRBD1 aligns across 7 bases. The germline gives CDR1 MDHEN, CDR2 SYDVKM. Germline trimming cut 7 bases from V and 3 bases from J; bases unmatched to any gene: 12. The CDR3 spans 16 residues. Here the CDR3 reads CASIQTGYSANQPQHF. Here the CDR3 DNA reads TGTGCCAGCATCCAGACAGGGTATTCGGCCAATCAGCCCCAGCATTTT. The full variable domain, its missing parts supplied by reference TRBV28 and TRBJ1-5, is DVKVTQSSRYLVKRTGEKVFLECVQDMDHENMFWYRQDPGLGLRLIYFSYDVKMKEKGDIPEGYSVSREKKERFSLILESASTNQTSMYLCASIQTGYSANQPQHFGDGTRLSIL.

V gene TRBV2 combines with J gene TRBJ1-1; the D is unclear. The CDR3 runs to 12 residues. Between the trimmed V and J ends, which lost 5 bases and 4 bases, there was a span of 8 bases. Germline V gene data show CDR1 as SNHLY and CDR2 as FYNNEI. In DNA form, the CDR3 reads TGTGCCAGCAGTCCCTATATCACTGAAGCTTTCTTT. Protein product: CASSPYITEAFF. The full variable domain, with the rest looked up from reference TRBV2 and TRBJ1-1, is EPEVTQTPSHQVTQMGQEVILRCVPISNHLYFYWYRQILGQKVEFLVSFYNNEISEKSEIFDDQFSVERPDGSNFTLKIRSTKLEDSAMYFCASSPYITEAFFGQGTRLTVV.

The chain uses TRBV30 and TRBJ2-1, with 7 bases lining up with TRBD2. This CDR3 spans 14 amino acids. CDR1 GTSNPN and CDR2 SVGIG come from the germline V gene (reference sequence). The ends lost 4 bases at V and 4 bases at J; junction bases unmatched: 7. CDR3 amino acids: CAWTGGGRYNEQFF. For the CDR3, the DNA is TGTGCCTGGACGGGGGGAGGGCGATACAATGAGCAGTTCTTC.

This clone was seen more than once but under ten times. The chain joins TRBV19 to TRBJ2-2, with D perhaps matching TRBD2 (6 bases). The CDR3 runs 13 residues. With 11 bases removed from V and 2 bases from J, the gap between germline ends came to 12 bases. Looked up from germline, CDR1 is LNHDA and CDR2 is SQIVND (reference sequence). In DNA, the CDR3 is TGTGCCGGGGGGTACATAAACACCGGGGAGCTGTTTTTT. Translated, it gives CAGGYINTGELFF.

The V call is TRBV6-5, the J call TRBJ2-7, with D uncertain. Germline CDR1 reads MNHEY; CDR2 reads SVGAGI. The CDR3 contains 15 residues. V was cut by 6 bases and J by 5 bases, with 20 bases left in between. DNA for the CDR3: TGTGCCAGCAGCCTAAGAGGCGAGACGTCCCACGAGCAGTACTTC. Translated: CASSLRGETSHEQYF.

This clone was seen once. J is TRBJ1-6 and V is TRBV5-1; possible D gene TRBD1, 5 bases. The germline V gene encodes CDR1 SGHRS and CDR2 YFSETQ. V lost 0 bases, J lost 0 bases, and 13 bases lay in between. The CDR3 loop spans 18 amino acids. The CDR3 loop is CASSLGGLPGSYNSPLHF. The CDR3 coding sequence is TGCGCCAGCAGCTTGGGGGGACTCCCAGGCTCCTATAATTCACCCCTCCACTTT.

V and J are TRBV27 and TRBJ1-2; 7 nucleotides match TRBD1. V trimming: 6 bases; J trimming: 3 bases; junction bases outside the gene matches: 10. This CDR3 contains 15 residues. In germline, CDR1 is MNHEY, CDR2 SMNVEV (reference sequence). The DNA for the CDR3 is TGTGCCAGCAGCACGAAAGGGGGCGCCGACTATGGCTACACCTTC. It yields the protein CASSTKGGADYGYTF.

This clone was counted once. The chain combines TRBV6-5 with TRBJ2-5, with a weak D call TRBD1 (5 bases). The V and J ends lost 6 bases and 4 bases respectively, with 12 bases between them. In germline, CDR1 is MNHEY, CDR2 SVGAGI. This CDR3 has 13 residues. CDR3 in amino acids: CASRSIGVETQYF. In nucleotides, the CDR3 is TGTGCCAGCAGGAGCATAGGGGTAGAGACCCAGTACTTC.

V gene TRBV6-5 combines with J gene TRBJ1-6, with a possible D match to TRBD1 (6 bases). Germline V CDR1 and CDR2: MNHEY, SVGAGI. The CDR3 has 16 amino acids. Trimming cost V 3 bases and J 7 bases, with 16 bases left between them. The CDR3 DNA reads as TGTGCCAGCAGTTATGGGCAGGGGTTCCGAAATTCACCCCTCCACTTT. Translating gives CASSYGQGFRNSPLHF.

The chain combines TRBV4-1 with TRBJ1-2; no definite D call. Germline-derived CDR1 and CDR2 are MGHRA and YSYEKL. V was trimmed by 0 bases and J by 2 bases, leaving 7 bases between them. This CDR3 has 14 residues. This chain's CDR3 is CASSQETQNYGYTF. In DNA, the CDR3 is TGCGCCAGCAGCCAAGAGACTCAAAACTATGGCTACACCTTC.

This clone was detected only once. The chain combines TRBV13 with TRBJ2-1, with a weak D call TRBD2 (5 bases). CDR1 is PRHDT and CDR2 is FYEKMQ in the germline V gene (reference sequence). V lost 6 bases to trimming and J lost 8 bases, with 17 bases between them. The length of the CDR3 is 14 residues. CDR3 in amino acids: CASSRTARRDEQFF. The CDR3 nucleotides are TGTGCCAGCAGTCGGACGGCCCGGCGGGATGAGCAGTTCTTC.

This clone was observed once. V gene TRBV19 combines with J gene TRBJ1-6; a weak D match, TRBD1 (6 bases). The CDR3 sequence is 16 residues long. Germline lookup yields CDR1 LNHDA and CDR2 SQIVND (reference sequence). Deletions cut 4 bases from V and 1 base from J, with 11 bases between. CDR3 sequence: CASSRQATSYNSPLHF. The CDR3, as DNA: TGTGCCAGTAGTAGACAGGCTACTTCCTATAATTCACCCCTCCACTTT.

The chain recombines TRBV28 with TRBJ2-2, with 9 bases lining up with TRBD2. V gave up 11 bases and J gave up 8 bases; unmatched junction bases: 12. CDR3 length: 14 amino acids. Germline CDR1 MDHEN, CDR2 SYDVKM. As DNA, the CDR3 is TGTGCCGTGCGGCGGGGGGGCGTAACTGGGGAGCTGTTTTTT. Protein sequence: CAVRRGGVTGELFF. Full variable domain (rest looked up from reference TRBV28 and TRBJ2-2): DVKVTQSSRYLVKRTGEKVFLECVQDMDHENMFWYRQDPGLGLRLIYFSYDVKMKEKGDIPEGYSVSREKKERFSLILESASTNQTSMYLCAVRRGGVTGELFFGEGSRLTVL.

J is TRBJ1-1 and V is TRBV4-1; D unresolved. Germline CDR1 MGHRA, CDR2 YSYEKL. V lost 4 bases to trimming and J lost 2 bases, with 17 bases between them. The CDR3 is 16 residues long. Here the CDR3 reads CASSRLVEGINTEAFF. The CDR3 nucleotides read TGCGCCAGCAGCCGTCTTGTCGAGGGAATAAACACTGAAGCTTTCTTT.

This rearrangement joins TRBV11-2 to TRBJ1-4, with 7 bases lining up with TRBD1. Germline V gives CDR1 SGHAT, CDR2 FQNNGV. The CDR3 runs 16 residues. V trimming: 5 bases; J trimming: 0 bases; junction bases outside the gene matches: 6. CDR3 DNA sequence: TGTGCCAGCAGCCTCCGACAGGGACCAACTAATGAAAAACTGTTTTTT. It codes for CASSLRQGPTNEKLFF.

The genes are TRBV28 and TRBJ2-3; 12 bases align to TRBD2. The CDR3 loop spans 16 amino acids. The germline V gene encodes CDR1 MDHEN and CDR2 SYDVKM. After removal of 9 bases from V and 1 base from J, the junction contained 8 bases not matched to a gene. CDR3 loop: CASRLAGELGTDTQYF. In DNA, the CDR3 is TGTGCCAGTAGACTAGCGGGAGAGTTGGGCACAGATACGCAGTATTTT.

The genes are TRBV10-1 and TRBJ2-7, with TRBD2 matching 7 bases. The CDR3 has 16 amino acids. CDR1 and CDR2 (germline): WNHNN, SYGVQD (reference sequence). The V gene end was trimmed by 0 bases and the J gene end by 7 bases; junction bases not matched to a gene: 12. CDR3: CASSESGGSPLREQYF. The CDR3 DNA reads as TGCGCCAGCAGTGAGTCCGGCGGGAGCCCTCTGAGGGAGCAGTACTTC.

This sequence joins TRBV19 and TRBJ2-4, with D possibly being TRBD2 (6 bases). Germline V gene data show CDR1 as LNHDA and CDR2 as SQIVND (reference sequence). Deletions cut 11 bases from V and 1 base from J, with 18 bases between. The CDR3 consists of 15 residues. CDR3 DNA: TGTGCCTCTCAGAGGGGTCGGGGGGCCAAAAACATTCAGTACTTC. Translating gives CASQRGRGAKNIQYF.

The rearrangement uses TRBV6-5 and TRBJ1-2; perhaps TRBD1 as D (5 bases). V lost 7 bases and J lost 8, with 17 bases in between. CDR1 is MNHEY and CDR2 is SVGAGI in the germline V gene. The CDR3 spans 13 residues. CDR3: CASTTGGKRGYTF. As DNA, the CDR3 is TGTGCCAGCACTACAGGCGGGAAGCGGGGCTACACCTTC.